The T cell receptor beta chain under discussion was sequenced for a study of blood T cells in healthy people across ages. Then a second PCR, running roughly 7 to 11 cycles, was carried out with a sample-barcoded 5' primer and a J-beta primer mix. Per sample, CDR3-containing paired-end reads numbered at least 2.5 million. Using its own MiXCR run on the 5' RACE reads, TCRdb lists one record per CDR3 protein. The table includes about 1,400,000 distinct CDR3 sequences, 42% detected once. V lost 2 bases and J 7 bases, leaving 10 bases between the germline ends. The CDR3 consists of 12 residues. Germline V gene lookup returns CDR1 GTSNPN and CDR2 SVGIG (reference sequence).

The chain carries TRBV30 and TRBJ2-3, with D perhaps matching TRBD2 (6 bases). The receptor was isolated from a woman aged 18-29 years in good health. Sequenced material: blood. This CDR3 reads CAWSLAGNTQYF. CDR3 sequence (DNA): TGTGCCTGGAGTCTCGCGGGAAATACGCAGTATTTT.